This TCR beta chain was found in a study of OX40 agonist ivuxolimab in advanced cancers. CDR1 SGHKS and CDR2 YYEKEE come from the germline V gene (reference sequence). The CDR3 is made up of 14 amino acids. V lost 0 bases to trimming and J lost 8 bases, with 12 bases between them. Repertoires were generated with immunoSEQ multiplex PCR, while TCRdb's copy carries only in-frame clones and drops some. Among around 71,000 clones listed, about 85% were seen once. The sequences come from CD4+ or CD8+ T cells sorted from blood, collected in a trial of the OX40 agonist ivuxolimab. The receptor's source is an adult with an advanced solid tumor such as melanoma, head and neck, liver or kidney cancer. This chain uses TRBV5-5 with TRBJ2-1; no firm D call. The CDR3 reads CASSLDPFGYEQFF. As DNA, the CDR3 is TGTGCCAGCAGCTTGGACCCTTTTGGGTATGAGCAGTTCTTC.